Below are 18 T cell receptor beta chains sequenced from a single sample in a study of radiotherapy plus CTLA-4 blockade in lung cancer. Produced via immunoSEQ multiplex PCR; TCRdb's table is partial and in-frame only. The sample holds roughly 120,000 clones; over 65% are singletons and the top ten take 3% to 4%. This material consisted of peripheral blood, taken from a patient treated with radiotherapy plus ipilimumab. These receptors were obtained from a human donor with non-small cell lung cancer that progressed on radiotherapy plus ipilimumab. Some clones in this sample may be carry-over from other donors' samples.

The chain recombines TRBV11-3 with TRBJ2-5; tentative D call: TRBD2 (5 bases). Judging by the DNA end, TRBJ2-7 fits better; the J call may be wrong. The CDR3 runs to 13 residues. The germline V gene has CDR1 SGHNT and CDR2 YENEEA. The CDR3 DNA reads TGTGCCAGCAGTGACCGGGATTCCTACGAGCAGTACTTC. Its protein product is CASSDRDSYEQYF.

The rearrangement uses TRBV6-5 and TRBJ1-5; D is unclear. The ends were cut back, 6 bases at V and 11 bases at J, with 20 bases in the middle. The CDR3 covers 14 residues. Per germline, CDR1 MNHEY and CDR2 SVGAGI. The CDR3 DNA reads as TGTGCCAGCAGCCGCGACATGGGGTCCCGAGCCCAGCATTTT. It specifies CASSRDMGSRAQHF.

In DNA, the CDR3 is TGTGCCAGCAGTTACGGGTCTTCTAGCACAGATACGCAGTATTTT. Translating it yields CASSYGSSSTDTQYF. The chain links TRBV6-5 to TRBJ2-3; D is undetermined. This CDR3 is 15 amino acids long. V dropped 2 bases and J dropped 0 bases, with 9 bases sitting between them. The germline V gene has CDR1 MNHEY and CDR2 SVGAGI.

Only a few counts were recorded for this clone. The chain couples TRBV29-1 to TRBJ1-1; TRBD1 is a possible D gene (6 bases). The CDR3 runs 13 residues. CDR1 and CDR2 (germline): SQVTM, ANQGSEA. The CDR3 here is CTTAYGGNTEAFF. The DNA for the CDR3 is TGCACCACCGCTTACGGGGGCAACACTGAAGCTTTCTTT.

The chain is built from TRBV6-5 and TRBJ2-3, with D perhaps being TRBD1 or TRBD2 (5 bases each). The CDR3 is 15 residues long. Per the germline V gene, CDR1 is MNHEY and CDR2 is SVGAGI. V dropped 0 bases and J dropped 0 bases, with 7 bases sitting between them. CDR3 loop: CASSYSRDSTDTQYF. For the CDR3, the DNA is TGTGCCAGCAGTTACTCGAGGGACAGCACAGATACGCAGTATTTT.

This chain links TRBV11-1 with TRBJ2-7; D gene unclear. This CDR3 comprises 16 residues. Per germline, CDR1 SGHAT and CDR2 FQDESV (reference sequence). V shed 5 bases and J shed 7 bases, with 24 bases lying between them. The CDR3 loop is CASSPTRAVTLGEQYF. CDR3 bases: TGTGCCAGCAGCCCAACCAGAGCAGTGACCCTAGGGGAGCAGTACTTC.

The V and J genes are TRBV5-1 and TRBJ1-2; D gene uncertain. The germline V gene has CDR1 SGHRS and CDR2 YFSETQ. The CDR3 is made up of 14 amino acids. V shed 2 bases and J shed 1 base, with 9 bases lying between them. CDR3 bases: TGCGCCAGCAGCTTCATAGGGATTAACTATGGCTACACCTTC. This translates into CASSFIGINYGYTF.

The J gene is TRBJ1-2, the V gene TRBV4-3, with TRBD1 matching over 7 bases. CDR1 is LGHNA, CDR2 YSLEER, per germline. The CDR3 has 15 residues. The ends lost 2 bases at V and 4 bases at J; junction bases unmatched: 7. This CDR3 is CASSQLRTGGYGYTF. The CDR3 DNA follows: TGCGCCAGCAGCCAACTTAGGACAGGAGGCTATGGCTACACCTTC.

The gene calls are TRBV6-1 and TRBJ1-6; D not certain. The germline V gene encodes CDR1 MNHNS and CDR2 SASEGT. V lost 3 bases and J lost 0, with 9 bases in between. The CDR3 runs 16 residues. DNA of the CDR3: TGTGCCAGCAGTGATACGGCAAGCTCCTATAATTCACCCCTCCACTTT. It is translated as CASSDTASSYNSPLHF.

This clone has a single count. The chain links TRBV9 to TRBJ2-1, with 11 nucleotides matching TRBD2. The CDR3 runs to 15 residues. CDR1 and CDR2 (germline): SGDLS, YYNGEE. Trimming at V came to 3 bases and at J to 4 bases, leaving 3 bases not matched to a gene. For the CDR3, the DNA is TGTGCCAGCAGCGCGCTAGCGGGGGGTTACAATGAGCAGTTCTTC. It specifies CASSALAGGYNEQFF.

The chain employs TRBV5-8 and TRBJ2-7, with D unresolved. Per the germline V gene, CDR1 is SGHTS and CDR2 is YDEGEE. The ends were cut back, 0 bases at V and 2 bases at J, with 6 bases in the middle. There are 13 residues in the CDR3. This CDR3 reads CASSLGMTYEQYF. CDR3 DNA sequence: TGTGCCAGCAGCTTGGGAATGACCTACGAGCAGTACTTC.

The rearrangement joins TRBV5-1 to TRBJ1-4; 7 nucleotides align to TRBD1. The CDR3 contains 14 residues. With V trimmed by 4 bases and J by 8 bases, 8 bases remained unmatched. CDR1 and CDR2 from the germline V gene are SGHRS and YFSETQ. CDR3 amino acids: CASSQGQPLEKLFF. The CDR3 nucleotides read TGCGCCAGCAGCCAGGGACAGCCTTTGGAAAAACTGTTTTTT.

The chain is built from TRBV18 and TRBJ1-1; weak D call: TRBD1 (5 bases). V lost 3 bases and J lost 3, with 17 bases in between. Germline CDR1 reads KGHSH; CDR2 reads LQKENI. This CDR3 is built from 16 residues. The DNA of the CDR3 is TGTGCCAGCTCACCCCGCCAGGGCCTCGGGGACACTGAAGCTTTCTTT. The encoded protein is CASSPRQGLGDTEAFF.

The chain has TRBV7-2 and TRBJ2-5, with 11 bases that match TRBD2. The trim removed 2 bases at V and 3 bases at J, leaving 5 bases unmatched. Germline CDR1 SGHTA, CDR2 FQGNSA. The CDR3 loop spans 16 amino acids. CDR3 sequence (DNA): TGTGCCAGCAGCTTATTTGCGACTAGCGGGGAAGAGACCCAGTACTTC. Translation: CASSLFATSGEETQYF.

The DNA of the CDR3 is TGTGCCAGTAGCCGGACAGGGAAAAATGGCTACACCTTC. Amino acid sequence: CASSRTGKNGYTF. The V call is TRBV19, the J call TRBJ1-2; 8 bases align to TRBD1. Germline values: CDR1 LNHDA, CDR2 SQIVND (reference sequence). J gave up 6 bases and V 6 bases, and 6 bases lay outside the gene matches. The CDR3 consists of 13 residues.

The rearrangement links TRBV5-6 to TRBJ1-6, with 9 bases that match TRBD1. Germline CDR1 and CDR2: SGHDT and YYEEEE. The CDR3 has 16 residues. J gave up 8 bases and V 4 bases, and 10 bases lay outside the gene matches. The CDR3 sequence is CASSPNDRGVYSPLHF. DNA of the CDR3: TGTGCCAGCAGCCCGAACGACAGGGGGGTTTATTCACCCCTCCACTTT.

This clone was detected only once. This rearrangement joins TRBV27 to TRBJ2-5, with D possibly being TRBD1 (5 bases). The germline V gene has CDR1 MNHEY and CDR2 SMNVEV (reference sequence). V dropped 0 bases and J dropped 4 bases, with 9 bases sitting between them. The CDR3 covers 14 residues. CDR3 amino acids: CASSLSTRAETQYF. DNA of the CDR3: TGTGCCAGCAGTTTATCGACCAGGGCAGAGACCCAGTACTTC.

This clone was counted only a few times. The CDR3 DNA sequence: TGTGCCAGCAGCCCTAGATGGGAAAACATTCAGTACTTC. Translating gives CASSPRWENIQYF. The chain uses TRBV7-2 and TRBJ2-4; no clear D gene. V was cut by 5 bases and J by 5 bases, with 10 bases left in between. The CDR3 spans 13 residues. Germline-derived CDR1 and CDR2 are SGHTA and FQGNSA.